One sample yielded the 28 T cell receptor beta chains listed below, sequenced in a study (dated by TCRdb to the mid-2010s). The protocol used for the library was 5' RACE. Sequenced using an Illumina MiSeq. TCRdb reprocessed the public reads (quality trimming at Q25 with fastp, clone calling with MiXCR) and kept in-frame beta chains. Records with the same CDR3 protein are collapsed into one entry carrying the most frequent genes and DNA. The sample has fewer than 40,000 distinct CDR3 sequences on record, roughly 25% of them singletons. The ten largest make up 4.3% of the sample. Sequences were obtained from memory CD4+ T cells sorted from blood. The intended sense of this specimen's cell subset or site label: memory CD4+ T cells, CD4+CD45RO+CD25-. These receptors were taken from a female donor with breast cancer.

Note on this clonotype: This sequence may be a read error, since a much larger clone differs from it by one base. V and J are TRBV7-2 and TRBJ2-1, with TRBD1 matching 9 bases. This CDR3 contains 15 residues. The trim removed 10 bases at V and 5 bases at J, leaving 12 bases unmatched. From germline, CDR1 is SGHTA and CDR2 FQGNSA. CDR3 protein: CATALQGAMDNEQFF. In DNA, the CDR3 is TGTGCCACAGCACTACAGGGGGCCATGGACAATGAGCAGTTCTTC.

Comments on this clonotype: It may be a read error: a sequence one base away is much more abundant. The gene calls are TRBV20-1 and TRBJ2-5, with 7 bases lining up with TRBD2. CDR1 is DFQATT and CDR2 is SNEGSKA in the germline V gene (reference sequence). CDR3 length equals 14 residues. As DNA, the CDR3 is TGCAATGCTAGACCTCTGAGCGGGAAGGTGACCCAGTACTTC. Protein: CNARPLSGKVTQYF.

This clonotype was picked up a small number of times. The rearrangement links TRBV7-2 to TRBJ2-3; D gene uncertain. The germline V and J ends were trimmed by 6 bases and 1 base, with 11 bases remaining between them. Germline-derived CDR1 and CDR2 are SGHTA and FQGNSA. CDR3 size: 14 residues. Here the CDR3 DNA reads TGTGCCAGCAGGAAAATGGCCGGCACAGATACGCAGTATTTT. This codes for CASRKMAGTDTQYF.

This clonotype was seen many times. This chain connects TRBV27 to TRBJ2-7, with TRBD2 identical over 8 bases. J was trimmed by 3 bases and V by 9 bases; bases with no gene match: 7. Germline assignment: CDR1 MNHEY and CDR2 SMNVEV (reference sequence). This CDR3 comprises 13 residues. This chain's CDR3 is CASNPGTSYEQYF. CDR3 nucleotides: TGTGCCAGTAACCCCGGGACTAGCTACGAGCAGTACTTC.

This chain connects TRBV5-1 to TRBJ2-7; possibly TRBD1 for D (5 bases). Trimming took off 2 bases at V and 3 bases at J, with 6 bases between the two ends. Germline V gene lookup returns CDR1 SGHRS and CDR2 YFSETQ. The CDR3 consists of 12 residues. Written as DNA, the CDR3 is TGCGCCAGCAGCTTCGACAGCTACGAGCAGTACTTC. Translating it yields CASSFDSYEQYF.

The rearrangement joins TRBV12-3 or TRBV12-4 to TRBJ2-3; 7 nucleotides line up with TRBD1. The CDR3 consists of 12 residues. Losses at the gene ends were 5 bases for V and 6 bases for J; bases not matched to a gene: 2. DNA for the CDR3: TGTGCCAGCAGTGCACAGGGGGATACGCAGTATTTT. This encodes CASSAQGDTQYF.

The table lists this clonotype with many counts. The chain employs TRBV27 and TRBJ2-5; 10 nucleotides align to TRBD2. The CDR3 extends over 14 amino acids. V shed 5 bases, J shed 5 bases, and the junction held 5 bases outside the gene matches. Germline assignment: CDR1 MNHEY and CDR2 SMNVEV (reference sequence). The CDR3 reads CASSPAGGLETQYF. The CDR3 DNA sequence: TGTGCCAGCAGTCCAGCGGGGGGGCTGGAGACCCAGTACTTC.

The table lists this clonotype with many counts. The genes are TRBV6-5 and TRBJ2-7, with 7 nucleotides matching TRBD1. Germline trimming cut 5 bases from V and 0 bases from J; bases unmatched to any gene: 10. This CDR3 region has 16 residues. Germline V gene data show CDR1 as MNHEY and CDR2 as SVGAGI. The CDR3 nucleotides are TGTGCCAGCAGTAAGCTCCGGGACAGCGACTCCTACGAGCAGTACTTC. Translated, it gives CASSKLRDSDSYEQYF.

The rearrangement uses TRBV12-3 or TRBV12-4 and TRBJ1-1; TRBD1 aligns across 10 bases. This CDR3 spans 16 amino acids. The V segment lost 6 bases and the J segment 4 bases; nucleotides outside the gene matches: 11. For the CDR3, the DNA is TGTGCCAGCAGCCTTCCCGGGACAGGGGTCTCCACTGAAGCTTTCTTT. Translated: CASSLPGTGVSTEAFF.

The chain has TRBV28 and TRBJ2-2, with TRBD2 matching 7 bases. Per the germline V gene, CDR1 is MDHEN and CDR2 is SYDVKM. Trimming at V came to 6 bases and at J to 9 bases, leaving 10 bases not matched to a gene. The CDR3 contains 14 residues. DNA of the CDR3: TGTGCCAGCAGACCGCCCGGGGGGACCAGGGAGCTGTTTTTT. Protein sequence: CASRPPGGTRELFF.

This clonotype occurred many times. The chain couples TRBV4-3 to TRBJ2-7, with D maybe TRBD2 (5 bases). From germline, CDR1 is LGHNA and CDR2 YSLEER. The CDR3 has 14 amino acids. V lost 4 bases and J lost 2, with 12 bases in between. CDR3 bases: TGCGCCAGCAGCCCCGGTGGAGGTCCCTACGAGCAGTACTTC. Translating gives CASSPGGGPYEQYF.

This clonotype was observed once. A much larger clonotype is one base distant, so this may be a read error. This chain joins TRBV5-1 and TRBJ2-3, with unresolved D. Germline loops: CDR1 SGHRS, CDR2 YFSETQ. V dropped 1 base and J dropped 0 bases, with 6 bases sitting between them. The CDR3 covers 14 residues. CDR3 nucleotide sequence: TGCGCCAGCAGCTTGTCACAGAGCACAGATACGCAGTATTTT. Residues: CASSLSQSTDTQYF.

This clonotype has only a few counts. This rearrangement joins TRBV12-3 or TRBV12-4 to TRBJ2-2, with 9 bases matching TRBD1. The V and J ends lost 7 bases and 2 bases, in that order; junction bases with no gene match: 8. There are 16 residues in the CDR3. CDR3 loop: CASTPGQGPNTGELFF. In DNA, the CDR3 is TGTGCCAGCACTCCGGGACAGGGTCCAAACACCGGGGAGCTGTTTTTT.

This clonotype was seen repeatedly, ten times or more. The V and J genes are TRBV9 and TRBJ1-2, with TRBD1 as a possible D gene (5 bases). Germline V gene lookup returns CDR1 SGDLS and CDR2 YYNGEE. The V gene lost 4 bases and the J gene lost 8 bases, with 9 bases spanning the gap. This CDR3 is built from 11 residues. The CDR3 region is CASSLGVGYTF. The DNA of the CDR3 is TGTGCCAGCAGCCTAGGGGTGGGCTACACCTTC. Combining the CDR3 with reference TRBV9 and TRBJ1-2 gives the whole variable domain DSGVTQTPKHLITATGQRVTLRCSPRSGDLSVYWYQQSLDQGLQFLIQYYNGEERAKGNILERFSAQQFPDLHSELNLSSLELGDSALYFCASSLGVGYTFGSGTRLTVV.

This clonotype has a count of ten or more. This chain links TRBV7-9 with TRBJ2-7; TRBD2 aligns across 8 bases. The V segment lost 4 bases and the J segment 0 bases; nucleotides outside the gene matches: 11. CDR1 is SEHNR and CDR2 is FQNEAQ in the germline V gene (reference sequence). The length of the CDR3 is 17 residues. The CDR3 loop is CASSSNLAGRHSYEQYF. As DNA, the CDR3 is TGTGCCAGCAGCTCAAATTTAGCGGGGCGCCACTCCTACGAGCAGTACTTC.

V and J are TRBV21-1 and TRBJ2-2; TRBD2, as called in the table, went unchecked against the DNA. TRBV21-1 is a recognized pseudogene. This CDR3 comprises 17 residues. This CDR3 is CASSGRKQGPSTGELFF. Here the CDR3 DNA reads TGTGCCAGCAGCGGACGGAAACAGGGGCCCTCCACCGGGGAGCTGTTTTTT.

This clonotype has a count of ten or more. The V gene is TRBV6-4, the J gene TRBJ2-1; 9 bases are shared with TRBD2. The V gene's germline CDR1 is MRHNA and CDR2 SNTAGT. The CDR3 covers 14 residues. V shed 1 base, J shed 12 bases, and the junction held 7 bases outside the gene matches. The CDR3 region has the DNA TGTGCCAGCAGTGACTTTCCCTTTAGCGGGGGGCAGTTCTTC. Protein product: CASSDFPFSGGQFF.

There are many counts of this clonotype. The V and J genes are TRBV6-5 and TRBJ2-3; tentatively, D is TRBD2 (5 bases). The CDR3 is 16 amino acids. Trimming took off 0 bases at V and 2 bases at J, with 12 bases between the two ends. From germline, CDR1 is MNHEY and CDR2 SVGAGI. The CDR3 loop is CASSYSGRLYTDTQYF. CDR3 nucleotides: TGTGCCAGCAGTTACTCGGGCAGACTATACACAGATACGCAGTATTTT.

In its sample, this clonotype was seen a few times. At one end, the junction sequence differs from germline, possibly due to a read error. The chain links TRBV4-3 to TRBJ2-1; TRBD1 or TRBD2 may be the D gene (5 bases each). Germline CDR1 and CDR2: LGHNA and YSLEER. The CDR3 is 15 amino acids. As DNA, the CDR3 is TGCGCCGGCAGCCTTACAGGCTTGGGAGACAATGAGCAGTTCTTC. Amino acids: CAGSLTGLGDNEQFF.

CDR3 coding DNA: TGTGCCGGCTACCGGGCCTCATCGAGGCATGGCTACACCTTC. Translating it yields CAGYRASSRHGYTF. The chain recombines TRBV5-4 with TRBJ1-2; D call uncertain. This CDR3 has 14 residues. Trimming cost V 10 bases and J 6 bases, with 22 bases left between them. CDR1 is SGHNT and CDR2 is YYREEE in the germline V gene (reference sequence).

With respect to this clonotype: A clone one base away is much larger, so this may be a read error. The DNA for the CDR3 is TGCGCCGGCAGCTCGCCCCCCCATGGAAACACTGAAGCTTTCTTT. Amino acids: CAGSSPPHGNTEAFF. The chain employs TRBV5-1 and TRBJ1-1, with D unresolved. In germline, CDR1 is SGHRS, CDR2 YFSETQ. The CDR3 runs to 15 residues. Full variable domain (outside the CDR3, taken from reference TRBV5-1 and TRBJ1-1): KAGVTQTPRYLIKTRGQQVTLSCSPISGHRSVSWYQQTPGQGLQFLFEYFSETQRNKGNFPGRFSGRQFSNSRSEMNVSTLELGDSALYLCAGSSPPHGNTEAFFGQGTRLTVV.

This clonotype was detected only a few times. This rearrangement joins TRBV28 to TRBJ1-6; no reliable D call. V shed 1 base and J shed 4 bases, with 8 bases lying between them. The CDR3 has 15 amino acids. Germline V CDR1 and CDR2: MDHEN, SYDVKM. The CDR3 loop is CASSLFSDYNSPLHF. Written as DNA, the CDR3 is TGTGCCAGCAGTTTATTCTCAGATTATAATTCACCCCTCCACTTT.

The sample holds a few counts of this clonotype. The CDR3: CASSQEPAYSNQPQHF. CDR3 coding DNA: TGCGCCAGCAGCCAAGAGCCGGCTTATAGCAATCAGCCCCAGCATTTT. The rearrangement uses TRBV4-1 and TRBJ1-5; D is unresolved. Trimming pared 0 bases from V and 0 bases from J, leaving 9 bases between. Germline loops: CDR1 MGHRA, CDR2 YSYEKL. The CDR3 covers 16 residues.

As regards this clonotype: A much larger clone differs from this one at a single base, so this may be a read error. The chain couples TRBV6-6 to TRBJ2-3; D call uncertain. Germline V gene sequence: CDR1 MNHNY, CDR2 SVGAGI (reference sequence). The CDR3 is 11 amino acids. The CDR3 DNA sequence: TGTGCCGGCAGGATTGGAGATACGCAGTATTTT. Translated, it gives CAGRIGDTQYF.

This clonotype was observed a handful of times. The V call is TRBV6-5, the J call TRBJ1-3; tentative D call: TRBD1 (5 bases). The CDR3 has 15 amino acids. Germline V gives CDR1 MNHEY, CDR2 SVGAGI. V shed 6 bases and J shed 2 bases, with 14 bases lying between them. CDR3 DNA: TGTGCCAGCAGCCGTACCGGGGGTACTGGAAACACCATATATTTT. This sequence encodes CASSRTGGTGNTIYF.

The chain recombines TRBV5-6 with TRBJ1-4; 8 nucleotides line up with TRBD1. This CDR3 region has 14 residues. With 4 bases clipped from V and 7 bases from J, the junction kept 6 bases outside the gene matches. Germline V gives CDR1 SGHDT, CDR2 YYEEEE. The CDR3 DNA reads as TGTGCCAGCAGCCTGGGGACAGGACGTGAAAAACTGTTTTTT. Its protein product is CASSLGTGREKLFF.

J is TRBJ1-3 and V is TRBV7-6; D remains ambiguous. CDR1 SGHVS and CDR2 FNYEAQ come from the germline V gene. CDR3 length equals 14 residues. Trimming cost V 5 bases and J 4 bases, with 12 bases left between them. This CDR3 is CASSPRTDGNTIYF. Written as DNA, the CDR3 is TGTGCCAGCAGCCCCCGGACGGACGGAAACACCATATATTTT.

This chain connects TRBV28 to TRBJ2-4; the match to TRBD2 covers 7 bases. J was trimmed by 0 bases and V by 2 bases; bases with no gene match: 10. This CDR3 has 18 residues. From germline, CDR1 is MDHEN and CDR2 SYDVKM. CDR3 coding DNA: TGTGCCAGCAGTTTACCGGTTCCAGCGGGGCTAGCCAAAAACATTCAGTACTTC. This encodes CASSLPVPAGLAKNIQYF.